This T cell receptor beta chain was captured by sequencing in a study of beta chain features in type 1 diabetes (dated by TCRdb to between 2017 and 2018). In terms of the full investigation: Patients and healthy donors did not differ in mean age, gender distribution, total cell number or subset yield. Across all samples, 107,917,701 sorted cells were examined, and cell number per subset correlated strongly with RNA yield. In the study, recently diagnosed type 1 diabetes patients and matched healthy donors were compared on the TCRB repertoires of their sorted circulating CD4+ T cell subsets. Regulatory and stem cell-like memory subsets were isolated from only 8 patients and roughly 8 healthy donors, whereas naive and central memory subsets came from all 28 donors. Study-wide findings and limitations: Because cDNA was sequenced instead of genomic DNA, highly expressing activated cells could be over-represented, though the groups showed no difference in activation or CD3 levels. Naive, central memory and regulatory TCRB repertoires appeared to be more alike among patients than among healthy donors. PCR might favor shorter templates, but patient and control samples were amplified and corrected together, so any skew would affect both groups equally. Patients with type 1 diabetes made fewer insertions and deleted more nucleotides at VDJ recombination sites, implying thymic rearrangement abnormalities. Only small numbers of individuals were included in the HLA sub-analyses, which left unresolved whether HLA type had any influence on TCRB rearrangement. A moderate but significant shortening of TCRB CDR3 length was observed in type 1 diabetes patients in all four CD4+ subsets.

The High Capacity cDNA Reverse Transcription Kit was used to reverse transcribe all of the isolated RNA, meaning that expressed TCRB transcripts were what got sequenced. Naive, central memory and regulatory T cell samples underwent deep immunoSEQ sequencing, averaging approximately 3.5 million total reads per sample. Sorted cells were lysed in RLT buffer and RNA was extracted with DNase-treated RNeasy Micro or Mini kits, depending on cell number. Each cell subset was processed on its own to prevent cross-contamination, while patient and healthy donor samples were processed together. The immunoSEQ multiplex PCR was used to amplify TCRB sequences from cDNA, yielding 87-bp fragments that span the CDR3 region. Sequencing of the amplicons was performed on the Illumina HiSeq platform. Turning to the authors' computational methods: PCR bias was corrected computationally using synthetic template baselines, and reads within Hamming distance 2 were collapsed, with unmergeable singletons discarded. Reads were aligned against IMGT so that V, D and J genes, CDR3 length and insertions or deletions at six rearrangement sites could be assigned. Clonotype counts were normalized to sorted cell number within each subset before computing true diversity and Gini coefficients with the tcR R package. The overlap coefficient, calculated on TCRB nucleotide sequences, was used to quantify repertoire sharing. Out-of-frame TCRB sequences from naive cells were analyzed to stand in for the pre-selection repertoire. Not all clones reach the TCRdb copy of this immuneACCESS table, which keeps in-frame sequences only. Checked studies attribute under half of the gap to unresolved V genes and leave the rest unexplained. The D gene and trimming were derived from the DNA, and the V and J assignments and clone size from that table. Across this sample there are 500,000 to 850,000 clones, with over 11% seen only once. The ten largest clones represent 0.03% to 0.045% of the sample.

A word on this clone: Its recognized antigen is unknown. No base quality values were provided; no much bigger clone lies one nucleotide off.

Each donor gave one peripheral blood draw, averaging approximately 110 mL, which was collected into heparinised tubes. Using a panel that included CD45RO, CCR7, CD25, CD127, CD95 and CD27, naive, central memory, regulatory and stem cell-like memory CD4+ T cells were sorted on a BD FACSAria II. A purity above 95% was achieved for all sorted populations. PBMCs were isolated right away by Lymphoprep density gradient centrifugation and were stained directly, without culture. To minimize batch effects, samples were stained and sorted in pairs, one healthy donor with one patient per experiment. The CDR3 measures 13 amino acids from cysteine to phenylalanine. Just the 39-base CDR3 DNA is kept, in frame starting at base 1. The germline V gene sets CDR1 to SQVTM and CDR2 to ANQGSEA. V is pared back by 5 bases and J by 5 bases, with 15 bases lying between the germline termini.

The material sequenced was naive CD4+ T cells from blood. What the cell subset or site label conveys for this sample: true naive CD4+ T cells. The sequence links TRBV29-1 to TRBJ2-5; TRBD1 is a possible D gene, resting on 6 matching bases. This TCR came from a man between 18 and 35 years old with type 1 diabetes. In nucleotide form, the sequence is TGCAGCGTTATAACACAGGGTACGGAGACCCAGTACTTC. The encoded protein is CSVITQGTETQYF.